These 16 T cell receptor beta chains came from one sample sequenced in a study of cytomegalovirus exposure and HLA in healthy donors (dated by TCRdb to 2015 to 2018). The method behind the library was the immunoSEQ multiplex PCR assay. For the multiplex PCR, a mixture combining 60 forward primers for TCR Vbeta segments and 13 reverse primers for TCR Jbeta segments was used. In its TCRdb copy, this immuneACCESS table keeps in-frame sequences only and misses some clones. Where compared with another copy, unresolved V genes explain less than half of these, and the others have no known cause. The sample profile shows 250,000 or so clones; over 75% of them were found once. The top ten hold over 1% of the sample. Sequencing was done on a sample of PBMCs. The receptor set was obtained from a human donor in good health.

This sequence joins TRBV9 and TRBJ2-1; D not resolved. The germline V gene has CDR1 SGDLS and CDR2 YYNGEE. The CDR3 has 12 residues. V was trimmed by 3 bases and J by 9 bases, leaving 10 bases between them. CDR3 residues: CASSARRGEQFF. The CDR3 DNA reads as TGTGCCAGCAGCGCGAGGCGAGGTGAGCAGTTCTTC.

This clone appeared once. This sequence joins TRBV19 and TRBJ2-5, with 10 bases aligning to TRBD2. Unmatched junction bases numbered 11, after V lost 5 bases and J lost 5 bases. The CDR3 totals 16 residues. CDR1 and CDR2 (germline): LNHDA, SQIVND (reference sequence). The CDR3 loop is CASSLGLAAVGETQYF. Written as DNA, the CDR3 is TGTGCCAGTAGTCTCGGACTAGCGGCAGTTGGGGAGACCCAGTACTTC.

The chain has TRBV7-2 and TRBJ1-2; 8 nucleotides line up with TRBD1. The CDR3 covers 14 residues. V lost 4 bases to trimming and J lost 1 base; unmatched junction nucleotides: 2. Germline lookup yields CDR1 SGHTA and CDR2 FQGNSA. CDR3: CASSYDRGNYGYTF. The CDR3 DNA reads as TGTGCCAGCAGCTACGACAGGGGTAACTATGGCTACACCTTC.

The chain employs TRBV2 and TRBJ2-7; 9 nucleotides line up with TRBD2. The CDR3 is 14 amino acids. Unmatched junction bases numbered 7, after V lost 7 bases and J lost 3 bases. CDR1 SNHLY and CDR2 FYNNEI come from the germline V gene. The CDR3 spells CASTRGREGYEQYF. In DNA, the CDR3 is TGTGCCAGCACTCGTGGGCGGGAGGGCTACGAGCAGTACTTC.

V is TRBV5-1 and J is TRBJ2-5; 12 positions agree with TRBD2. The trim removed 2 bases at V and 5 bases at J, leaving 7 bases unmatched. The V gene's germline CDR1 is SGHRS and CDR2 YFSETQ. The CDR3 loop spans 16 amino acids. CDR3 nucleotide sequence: TGCGCCAGCAGCTTCTCCCCTCTAGCGGGGGGGGAGACCCAGTACTTC. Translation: CASSFSPLAGGETQYF.

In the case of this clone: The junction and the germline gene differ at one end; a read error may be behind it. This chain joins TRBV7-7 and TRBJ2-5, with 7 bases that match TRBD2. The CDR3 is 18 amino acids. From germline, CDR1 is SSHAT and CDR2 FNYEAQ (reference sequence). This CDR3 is CASRRVLAPIVHQETQYF. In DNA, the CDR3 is TGTGCTAGCAGAAGGGTACTAGCGCCCATAGTACACCAAGAGACCCAGTACTTC.

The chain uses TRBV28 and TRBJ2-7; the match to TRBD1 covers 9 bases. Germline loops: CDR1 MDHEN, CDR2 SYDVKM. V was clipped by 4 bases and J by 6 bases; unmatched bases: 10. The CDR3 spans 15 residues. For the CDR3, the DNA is TGTGCCAGCAGTTCACAGGGGGCAGGTTGGTCCGAGCAGTACTTC. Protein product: CASSSQGAGWSEQYF.

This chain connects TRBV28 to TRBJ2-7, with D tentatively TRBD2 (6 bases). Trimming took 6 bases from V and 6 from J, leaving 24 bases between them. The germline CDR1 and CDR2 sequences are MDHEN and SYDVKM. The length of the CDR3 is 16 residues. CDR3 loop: CASRIGGRQGFSEQYF. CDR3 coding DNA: TGTGCCAGCAGAATTGGGGGGAGGCAGGGATTTTCCGAGCAGTACTTC. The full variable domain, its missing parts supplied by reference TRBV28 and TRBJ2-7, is DVKVTQSSRYLVKRTGEKVFLECVQDMDHENMFWYRQDPGLGLRLIYFSYDVKMKEKGDIPEGYSVSREKKERFSLILESASTNQTSMYLCASRIGGRQGFSEQYFGPGTRLTVT.

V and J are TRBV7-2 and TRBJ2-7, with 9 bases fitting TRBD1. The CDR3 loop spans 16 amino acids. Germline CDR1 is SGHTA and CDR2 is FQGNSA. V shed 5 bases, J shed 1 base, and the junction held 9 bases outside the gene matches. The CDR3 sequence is CASSRDGTGRSYEQYF. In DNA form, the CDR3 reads TGTGCCAGCAGCCGGGACGGGACAGGGAGGTCCTACGAGCAGTACTTC. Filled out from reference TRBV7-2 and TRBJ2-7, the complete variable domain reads GAGVSQSPSNKVTEKGKDVELRCDPISGHTALYWYRQSLGQGLEFLIYFQGNSAPDKSGLPSDRFSAERTGGSVSTLTIQRTQQEDSAVYLCASSRDGTGRSYEQYFGPGTRLTVT.

The CDR3 DNA follows: TGTGCCAGCAGTGAACGATCGGGAGCTCGGACAGATACGCAGTATTTT. Protein: CASSERSGARTDTQYF. J is TRBJ2-3 and V is TRBV6-1, with D possibly being TRBD2 (6 bases). This CDR3 has 16 residues. CDR1 MNHNS and CDR2 SASEGT come from the germline V gene. V lost 2 bases and J 3 bases, leaving 15 bases between the germline ends.

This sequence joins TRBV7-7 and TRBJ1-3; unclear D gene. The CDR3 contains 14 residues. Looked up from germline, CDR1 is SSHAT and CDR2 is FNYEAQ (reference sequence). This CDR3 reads CATASGGSGNTIYF. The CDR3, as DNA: TGTGCTACTGCTTCGGGAGGCTCTGGAAACACCATATATTTT.

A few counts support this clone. Here the CDR3 reads CASSLGQGFGGYTF. For the CDR3, the DNA is TGCGCCAGCAGCCTAGGACAGGGGTTCGGGGGCTACACCTTC. The chain couples TRBV5-1 to TRBJ1-2; TRBD1 matches at 9 bases. Losses at the gene ends were 4 bases for V and 8 bases for J; bases not matched to a gene: 9. This CDR3 has 14 residues. Germline V gene sequence: CDR1 SGHRS, CDR2 YFSETQ.

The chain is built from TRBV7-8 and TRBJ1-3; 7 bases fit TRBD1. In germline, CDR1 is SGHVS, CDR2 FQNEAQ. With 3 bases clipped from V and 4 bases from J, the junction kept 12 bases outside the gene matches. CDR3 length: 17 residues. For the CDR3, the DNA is TGTGCCAGCAGCTTGGGCCTATTTCCGGGACAGGGAAACACCATATATTTT. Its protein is CASSLGLFPGQGNTIYF. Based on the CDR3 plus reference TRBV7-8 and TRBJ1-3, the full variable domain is GAGVSQSPRYKVAKRGQDVALRCDPISGHVSLFWYQQALGQGPEFLTYFQNEAQLDKSGLPSDRFFAERPEGSVSTLKIQRTQQEDSAVYLCASSLGLFPGQGNTIYFGEGSWLTVV.

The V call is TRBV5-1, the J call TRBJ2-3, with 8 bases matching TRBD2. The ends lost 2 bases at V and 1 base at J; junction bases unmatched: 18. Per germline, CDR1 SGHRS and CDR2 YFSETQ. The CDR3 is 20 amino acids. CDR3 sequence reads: CASSFRLRLDGAGGTDTQYF. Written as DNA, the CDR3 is TGCGCCAGCAGCTTTAGGTTGCGATTGGACGGAGCGGGAGGCACAGATACGCAGTATTTT.

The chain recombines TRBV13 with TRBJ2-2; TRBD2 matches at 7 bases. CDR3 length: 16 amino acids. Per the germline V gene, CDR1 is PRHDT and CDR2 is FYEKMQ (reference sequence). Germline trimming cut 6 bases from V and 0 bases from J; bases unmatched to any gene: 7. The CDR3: CASSSSGGANTGELFF. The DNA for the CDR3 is TGTGCCAGCAGTTCTAGTGGGGGGGCGAACACCGGGGAGCTGTTTTTT.

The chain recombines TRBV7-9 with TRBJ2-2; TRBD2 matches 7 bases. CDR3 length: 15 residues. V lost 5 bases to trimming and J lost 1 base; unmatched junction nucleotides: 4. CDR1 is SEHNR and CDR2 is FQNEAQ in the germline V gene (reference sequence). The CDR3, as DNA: TGTGCCAGCAGCCCTGGGGGGGTGAACACCGGGGAGCTGTTTTTT. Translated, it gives CASSPGGVNTGELFF.